The 16 T cell receptor beta chains in this list originate from one sample, sequenced in a study of CD8 T cells in ankylosing spondylitis. Notes on the study in general: A TCR beta motif of fewer than ten highly homologous variants seemed to mark ankylosing spondylitis blood.

TCRdb re-analysed the 5' RACE reads in MiXCR, keeping a single row per CDR3 protein. The table lists about 540,000 distinct CDR3 sequences, roughly 13% of them singletons, with approximately 7% in the top ten. These receptors have no identified antigens. Sequencing input: blood, either unsorted or a sorted T cell fraction (not recorded which). The receptor set was obtained from a male donor with ankylosing spondylitis.

The chain couples TRBV20-1 to TRBJ1-2; D might be TRBD1 (5 bases). In germline, CDR1 is DFQATT, CDR2 SNEGSKA (reference sequence). The CDR3 is 13 residues long. V was shortened by 7 bases and J by 8 bases, with 20 bases between the two germline ends. As DNA, the CDR3 is TGCAGTGTTGGAGGCGGGGGAACGTTGGGCTACACCTTC. Protein product: CSVGGGGTLGYTF.

In this sample, this clonotype turned up many times. This chain joins TRBV20-1 and TRBJ2-3; D may be TRBD2 (6 bases). CDR3 length equals 13 residues. V was shortened by 0 bases and J by 5 bases, with 9 bases between the two germline ends. In germline, CDR1 is DFQATT, CDR2 SNEGSKA (reference sequence). CDR3 nucleotides: TGCAGTGCTAGAGAGGGGGGAGTAGATACGCAGTATTTT. Amino acids: CSAREGGVDTQYF.

The V and J genes are TRBV7-9 and TRBJ2-2; D is ambiguous. The CDR3 is made up of 12 amino acids. V gave up 7 bases and J gave up 2 bases, with 5 bases separating them. The V gene's germline CDR1 is SEHNR and CDR2 FQNEAQ (reference sequence). CDR3 sequence (DNA): TGTGCCAGCACCCACAACACCGGGGAGCTGTTTTTT. Translated: CASTHNTGELFF.

This chain connects TRBV27 to TRBJ2-3; D may be TRBD2 (5 bases). Germline V lookup: CDR1 MNHEY, CDR2 SMNVEV (reference sequence). With 6 bases removed from V and 3 bases from J, the gap between germline ends came to 16 bases. The CDR3 runs to 15 residues. CDR3 protein: CASSRSGRGTDTQYF. CDR3 DNA sequence: TGTGCCAGCAGCCGAAGTGGGCGAGGGACAGATACGCAGTATTTT.

This clonotype was counted only a few times. J is TRBJ1-1 and V is TRBV5-1; the D is unclear. The CDR3 is 14 amino acids. Germline values: CDR1 SGHRS, CDR2 YFSETQ. V was cut by 3 bases and J by 11 bases, with 20 bases left in between. CDR3 coding DNA: TGCGCCAGCAGCTCGTCTTCTCCTCACATAGGGGCTTTCTTT. Protein: CASSSSSPHIGAFF. Together with reference TRBV5-1 and TRBJ1-1, the CDR3 gives the full variable domain: KAGVTQTPRYLIKTRGQQVTLSCSPISGHRSVSWYQQTPGQGLQFLFEYFSETQRNKGNFPGRFSGRQFSNSRSEMNVSTLELGDSALYLCASSSSSPHIGAFFGQGTRLTVV.

This clonotype has ten or more counts. The V call is TRBV29-1, the J call TRBJ2-3, with D tentatively TRBD2 (5 bases). The CDR3 totals 15 residues. The germline V and J ends were trimmed by 4 bases and 1 base, with 15 bases remaining between them. Germline lookup yields CDR1 SQVTM and CDR2 ANQGSEA. The CDR3 DNA is TGCAGCGTTGGAAAAAGCGGCCGGGGCACAGATACGCAGTATTTT. Translated, it gives CSVGKSGRGTDTQYF.

V is TRBV15 and J is TRBJ2-3; D not certain. Trimming removed 5 bases from V and 8 bases from J, with 14 bases in between. The length of the CDR3 is 13 residues. Germline V gives CDR1 LNHNV, CDR2 YYDKDF (reference sequence). The CDR3 loop is CATSPRSLGTQYF. The CDR3 nucleotides read TGTGCCACCAGCCCCCGTTCCTTGGGTACGCAGTATTTT.

This clonotype turned up a few times. DNA for the CDR3: TGCAGCGCCCGACTAGCGGGAGGGGGCCATGAGCAGTTCTTC. Translating it yields CSARLAGGGHEQFF. V and J are TRBV29-1 and TRBJ2-1; TRBD2 agrees at 14 bases. The CDR3 sequence is 14 residues long. In germline, CDR1 is SQVTM, CDR2 ANQGSEA. Trimming at V came to 7 bases and at J to 8 bases, leaving 7 bases not matched to a gene.

The chain carries TRBV3-1 and TRBJ1-6; 11 nucleotides agree with TRBD1. Germline V gives CDR1 LGHDT, CDR2 YNNKEL (reference sequence). The CDR3 has 14 amino acids. J gave up 10 bases and V 6 bases, and 5 bases lay outside the gene matches. The CDR3 sequence is CASSQGQGESPLHF. For the CDR3, the DNA is TGTGCCAGCAGTCAGGGACAGGGGGAATCACCCCTCCACTTT.

This rearrangement joins TRBV10-1 to TRBJ2-2; D is uncertain. CDR1 is WNHNN and CDR2 is SYGVQD in the germline V gene (reference sequence). Deletions cut 5 bases from V and 6 bases from J, with 10 bases between. CDR3 length equals 13 residues. The chain's CDR3 is CASSKGFAGELFF. In DNA, the CDR3 is TGCGCCAGCAGTAAAGGGTTTGCCGGGGAGCTGTTTTTT.

This chain joins TRBV5-1 and TRBJ2-3; the match to TRBD2 covers 8 bases. The CDR3 consists of 15 residues. The junction had 8 bases not matched to a gene; V was cut back by 4 bases and J by 4 bases. The germline gives CDR1 SGHRS, CDR2 YFSETQ. CDR3 region: CASSQGTGRADTQYF. The CDR3 DNA sequence: TGCGCCAGCAGCCAAGGGACCGGGAGGGCAGATACGCAGTATTTT.

J is TRBJ2-1 and V is TRBV19; 10 nucleotides align to TRBD2. V lost 5 bases to trimming and J lost 7 bases; unmatched junction nucleotides: 5. CDR1 LNHDA and CDR2 SQIVND come from the germline V gene (reference sequence). The CDR3 spans 14 residues. The CDR3 loop is CASSPSGSGNEQFF. The CDR3 DNA reads as TGTGCCAGTAGTCCTAGCGGGAGCGGTAATGAGCAGTTCTTC.

This clonotype came up a few times. The chain uses TRBV27 and TRBJ1-1, with D perhaps TRBD1 (5 bases). Trimming stripped 4 bases from V and 8 bases from J, with 20 bases between. Per the germline V gene, CDR1 is MNHEY and CDR2 is SMNVEV (reference sequence). The CDR3 extends over 15 amino acids. Here the CDR3 reads CASSSRPGGSGEAFF. As DNA, the CDR3 is TGTGCCAGCAGTTCCCGACCGGGGGGGTCCGGGGAAGCTTTCTTT.

At least ten counts were recorded for this clonotype. The chain uses TRBV29-1 and TRBJ2-7, with no clear D. With 7 bases removed from V and 5 bases from J, the gap between germline ends came to 18 bases. The CDR3 has 13 residues. Germline assignment: CDR1 SQVTM and CDR2 ANQGSEA. The CDR3 spells CSAKGRWLDEQYF. The CDR3 DNA reads as TGCAGCGCTAAGGGCAGGTGGCTGGACGAGCAGTACTTC.

In its sample, this clonotype was seen many times. The gene calls are TRBV2 and TRBJ2-7; no reliable D call. The germline V gene encodes CDR1 SNHLY and CDR2 FYNNEI. The CDR3 spans 14 residues. V lost 7 bases, J lost 0 bases, and 13 bases lay in between. The CDR3 DNA reads as TGTGCCAGCATGCGTGGTTTGAGCTCCTACGAGCAGTACTTC. Its protein product is CASMRGLSSYEQYF.

This clonotype has a handful of counts. This chain uses TRBV6-1 with TRBJ2-3; 8 bases are a match to TRBD1. CDR1 MNHNS and CDR2 SASEGT come from the germline V gene. The CDR3 has 14 amino acids. The trim removed 5 bases at V and 4 bases at J, leaving 5 bases unmatched. DNA for the CDR3: TGTGCCAGCAGTCCGGGACAGGAGGCAGATACGCAGTATTTT. It codes for CASSPGQEADTQYF.